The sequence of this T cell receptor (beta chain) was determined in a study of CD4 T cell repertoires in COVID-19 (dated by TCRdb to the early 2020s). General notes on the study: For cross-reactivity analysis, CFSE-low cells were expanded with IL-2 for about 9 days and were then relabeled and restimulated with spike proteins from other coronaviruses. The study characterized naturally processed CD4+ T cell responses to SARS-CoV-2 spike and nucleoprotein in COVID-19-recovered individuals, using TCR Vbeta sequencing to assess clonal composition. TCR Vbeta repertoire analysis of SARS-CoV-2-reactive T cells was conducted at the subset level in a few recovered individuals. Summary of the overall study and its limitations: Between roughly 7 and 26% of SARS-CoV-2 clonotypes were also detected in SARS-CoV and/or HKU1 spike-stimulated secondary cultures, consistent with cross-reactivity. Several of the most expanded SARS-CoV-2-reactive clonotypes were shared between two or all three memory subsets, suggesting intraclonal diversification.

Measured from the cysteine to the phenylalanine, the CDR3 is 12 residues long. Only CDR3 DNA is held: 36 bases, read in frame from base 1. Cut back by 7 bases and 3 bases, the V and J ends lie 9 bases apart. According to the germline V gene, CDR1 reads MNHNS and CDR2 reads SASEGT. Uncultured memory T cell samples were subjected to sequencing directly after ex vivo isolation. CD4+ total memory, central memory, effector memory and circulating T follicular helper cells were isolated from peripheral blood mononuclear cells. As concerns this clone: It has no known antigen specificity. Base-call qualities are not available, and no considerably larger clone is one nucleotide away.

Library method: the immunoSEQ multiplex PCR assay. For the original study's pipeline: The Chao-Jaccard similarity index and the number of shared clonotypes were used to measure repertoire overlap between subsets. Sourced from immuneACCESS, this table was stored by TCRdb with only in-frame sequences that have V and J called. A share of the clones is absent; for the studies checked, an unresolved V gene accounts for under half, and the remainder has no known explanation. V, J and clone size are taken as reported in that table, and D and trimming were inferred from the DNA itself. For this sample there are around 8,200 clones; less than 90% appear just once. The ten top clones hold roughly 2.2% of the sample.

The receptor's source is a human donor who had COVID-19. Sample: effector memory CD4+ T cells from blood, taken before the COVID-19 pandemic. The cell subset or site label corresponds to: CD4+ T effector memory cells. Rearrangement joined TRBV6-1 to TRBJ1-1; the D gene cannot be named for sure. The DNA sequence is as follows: TGTGCCAGCAATCGGGGAGACACTGAAGCTTTCTTT. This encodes CASNRGDTEAFF.